A single sample gave rise to the 25 T cell receptor beta chains below, sequenced in a study of patients and donors after allogeneic stem cell transplantation. One entry per CDR3 protein results from TCRdb running MiXCR on the RT-PCR reads. The sample holds about 960,000 distinct CDR3 sequences, approximately 18% seen once. Sequenced: blood, either unsorted or a sorted T cell fraction (not recorded which). The receptors originated from a human donor who was either an allogeneic HSCT recipient or a stem cell or donor lymphocyte infusion donor (not recorded which). It is not recorded whose cells these are; they may come from a transplant donor.

There are a few counts of this clonotype. The rearrangement joins TRBV12-3 or TRBV12-4 to TRBJ2-7; possible D gene TRBD1, 6 bases. V was pared by 3 bases and J by 6 bases, with 9 bases between. The CDR3 covers 12 residues. In DNA, the CDR3 is TGTGCCAGCAGTTTTACAGGGTCCGAGCAGTACTTC. Its protein is CASSFTGSEQYF.

The V gene is TRBV20-1, the J gene TRBJ2-7; 10 bases map to TRBD2. Trimming took 6 bases from V and 1 from J; bases not matched to a gene: 6. The germline V gene encodes CDR1 DFQATT and CDR2 SNEGSKA (reference sequence). This CDR3 comprises 14 residues. The CDR3 nucleotides read TGCAGTGCGGAAGGGACTAGCGTTTCCTACGAGCAGTACTTC. Translation: CSAEGTSVSYEQYF.

The genes are TRBV27 and TRBJ1-5; possibly TRBD1 for D (5 bases). Germline V gene lookup returns CDR1 MNHEY and CDR2 SMNVEV (reference sequence). CDR3 length equals 15 residues. The V gene lost 2 bases and the J gene lost 5 bases, with 13 bases spanning the gap. This chain's CDR3 is CASSLRGRGDQPQHF. The CDR3 bases are TGTGCCAGCAGTTTAAGGGGTAGGGGTGATCAGCCCCAGCATTTT.

The chain is built from TRBV7-3 and TRBJ1-2; D not certain. V was trimmed by 1 base and J by 0 bases, leaving 9 bases between them. The CDR3 totals 15 residues. Germline-derived CDR1 and CDR2 are SGHTA and FQGTGA. The CDR3 coding sequence is TGTGCCAGCAGCTTAAAACCGGAGGCTAACTATGGCTACACCTTC. Its translation is CASSLKPEANYGYTF.

The chain carries TRBV20-1 and TRBJ2-5; tentatively, D is TRBD2 (6 bases). The CDR3 is 13 residues long. The germline V and J ends were trimmed by 5 bases and 3 bases, with 13 bases remaining between them. Germline CDR1 reads DFQATT; CDR2 reads SNEGSKA (reference sequence). CDR3 sequence: CSALATEKETQYF. The CDR3 nucleotides are TGCAGTGCTCTAGCGACGGAGAAAGAGACCCAGTACTTC.

This clonotype was seen at least ten times. This chain uses TRBV11-2 with TRBJ1-1; D remains unclear. Germline V gives CDR1 SGHAT, CDR2 FQNNGV. This CDR3 is built from 16 residues. V lost 2 bases to trimming and J lost 0 bases, with 13 bases between them. CDR3 DNA: TGTGCCAGCAGCTTACCCCACATTTTTTTGAACACTGAAGCTTTCTTT. Protein product: CASSLPHIFLNTEAFF. The whole variable domain, filled in from reference TRBV11-2 and TRBJ1-1, reads EAGVAQSPRYKIIEKRQSVAFWCNPISGHATLYWYQQILGQGPKLLIQFQNNGVVDDSQLPKDRFSAERLKGVDSTLKIQPAKLEDSAVYLCASSLPHIFLNTEAFFGQGTRLTVV.

Only a few counts were recorded for this clonotype. This chain links TRBV6-1 with TRBJ2-7, with TRBD2 identical over 8 bases. This CDR3 region has 14 residues. After removal of 5 bases from V and 9 bases from J, the junction contained 12 bases not matched to a gene. CDR1 and CDR2 (germline): MNHNS, SASEGT. This chain's CDR3 is CASSTLAALTVQYF. The CDR3 bases are TGTGCCAGCAGTACACTAGCGGCCCTCACGGTGCAGTACTTC.

This clonotype was picked up a small number of times. The rearrangement joins TRBV6-5 to TRBJ1-3, with a tentative D call TRBD1 (6 bases). V was shortened by 4 bases and J by 0 bases, with 10 bases between the two germline ends. The CDR3 runs to 15 residues. Germline CDR1 is MNHEY and CDR2 is SVGAGI. CDR3 DNA sequence: TGTGCCAGCAGTTCGACAGGTAGCTCTGGAAACACCATATATTTT. Encoded protein: CASSSTGSSGNTIYF.

This clonotype appeared a single time. The genes are TRBV14 and TRBJ2-3; tentatively, D is TRBD1 or TRBD2 (5 bases each). The CDR3 is 13 residues long. The germline V and J ends were trimmed by 2 bases and 14 bases, with 17 bases remaining between them. The germline CDR1 and CDR2 sequences are SGHDN and FVKESK. CDR3 residues: CASSQQPGTSSYF. The DNA for the CDR3 is TGTGCCAGCAGCCAACAACCCGGGACCTCCTCGTATTTT.

This clonotype was detected ten times or more. J is TRBJ2-2 and V is TRBV5-1; possibly TRBD1 for D (6 bases). Germline values: CDR1 SGHRS, CDR2 YFSETQ. The CDR3 is 15 residues long. Trimming removed 3 bases from V and 4 bases from J, with 13 bases in between. The CDR3 DNA is TGCGCCAGCAGCTCACAGGGAGAAGGCACCGGGGAGCTGTTTTTT. Protein product: CASSSQGEGTGELFF.

This chain uses TRBV29-1 with TRBJ2-3; 13 nucleotides agree with TRBD2. The germline V gene encodes CDR1 SQVTM and CDR2 ANQGSEA. The CDR3 runs 15 residues. Unmatched junction bases numbered 6, after V lost 6 bases and J lost 3 bases. The CDR3 DNA reads TGCAGCGTCCCAGGACTAGCGGGAGTTACAGATACGCAGTATTTT. Amino acid sequence: CSVPGLAGVTDTQYF.

The chain carries TRBV25-1 and TRBJ2-3; 7 nucleotides match TRBD1. This CDR3 has 15 residues. With V trimmed by 4 bases and J by 3 bases, 7 bases remained unmatched. Germline assignment: CDR1 MGHDK and CDR2 SYGVNS. The CDR3 sequence: CASSGLGQVTDTQYF. CDR3 bases: TGTGCCAGCAGTGGATTAGGACAGGTTACAGATACGCAGTATTTT.

This clonotype occurred many times. The chain links TRBV7-9 to TRBJ2-7; 7 bases agree with TRBD2. The CDR3 contains 14 residues. Germline trimming cut 2 bases from V and 3 bases from J; bases unmatched to any gene: 4. CDR1 and CDR2 (germline): SEHNR, FQNEAQ (reference sequence). The CDR3 is CASSLRGRVYEQYF. DNA of the CDR3: TGTGCCAGCAGCTTACGGGGGAGGGTCTACGAGCAGTACTTC. Complete variable domain (other parts from reference TRBV7-9 and TRBJ2-7): DTGVSQNPRHKITKRGQNVTFRCDPISEHNRLYWYRQTLGQGPEFLTYFQNEAQLEKSRLLSDRFSAERPKGSFSTLEIQRTEQGDSAMYLCASSLRGRVYEQYFGPGTRLTVT.

The V gene is TRBV12-3 or TRBV12-4, the J gene TRBJ2-1; D not resolved. The CDR3 spans 12 residues. Trimming cost V 7 bases and J 5 bases, with 9 bases left between them. CDR3: CASTQTNNEQFF. CDR3 nucleotide sequence: TGTGCCAGCACCCAAACGAACAATGAGCAGTTCTTC.

This chain uses TRBV5-1 with TRBJ1-1; 9 nucleotides agree with TRBD1. V was clipped by 3 bases and J by 0 bases; unmatched bases: 6. The germline gives CDR1 SGHRS, CDR2 YFSETQ. The CDR3 covers 16 residues. The CDR3 DNA sequence: TGCGCCAGCAGCTGGACAGGGGTTGGGATGAACACTGAAGCTTTCTTT. This codes for CASSWTGVGMNTEAFF. The whole variable domain, filled in from reference TRBV5-1 and TRBJ1-1, reads KAGVTQTPRYLIKTRGQQVTLSCSPISGHRSVSWYQQTPGQGLQFLFEYFSETQRNKGNFPGRFSGRQFSNSRSEMNVSTLELGDSALYLCASSWTGVGMNTEAFFGQGTRLTVV.

The gene calls are TRBV13 and TRBJ1-1; 7 bases agree with TRBD1. With 5 bases clipped from V and 1 base from J, the junction kept 10 bases outside the gene matches. Germline lookup yields CDR1 PRHDT and CDR2 FYEKMQ (reference sequence). This CDR3 spans 16 amino acids. CDR3 nucleotides: TGTGCCAGCAGCGCGCGACAGGGACAGCGGAACACTGAAGCTTTCTTT. The encoded protein is CASSARQGQRNTEAFF.

A few counts support this clonotype. The CDR3 DNA reads TGTGCCAGCAGGCGAGCGGGAGCCAACGGGGAGCTGTTTTTT. It translates to CASRRAGANGELFF. This chain connects TRBV12-3 or TRBV12-4 to TRBJ2-2; 8 nucleotides match TRBD2. CDR3 size: 14 residues. V lost 6 bases and J lost 7; bases outside the gene matches: 7.

This rearrangement joins TRBV5-1 to TRBJ2-5; the match to TRBD2 covers 10 bases. Germline trimming cut 0 bases from V and 0 bases from J; bases unmatched to any gene: 2. Germline CDR1 SGHRS, CDR2 YFSETQ. This CDR3 region has 16 residues. The CDR3 loop is CASSLAGLADQETQYF. The CDR3 coding sequence is TGCGCCAGCAGCTTGGCCGGACTAGCGGACCAAGAGACCCAGTACTTC.

This clonotype occurred many times. This chain links TRBV29-1 with TRBJ1-1; no clear D. V was pared by 3 bases and J by 2 bases, with 10 bases between. The CDR3 runs 13 residues. The germline gives CDR1 SQVTM, CDR2 ANQGSEA. The CDR3 sequence: CSVDRGRNTEAFF. CDR3 DNA sequence: TGCAGCGTTGATCGTGGTCGAAACACTGAAGCTTTCTTT.

V gene TRBV6-1 combines with J gene TRBJ1-5; D is unclear. This CDR3 is 11 amino acids long. Germline V gene sequence: CDR1 MNHNS, CDR2 SASEGT. The V end was cut by 1 base, the J end by 8 bases, with 3 bases between. The CDR3 is CASSEVKPQHF. Written as DNA, the CDR3 is TGTGCCAGCAGTGAAGTTAAGCCCCAGCATTTT.

The chain carries TRBV15 and TRBJ2-5, with TRBD2 matching over 7 bases. Germline V gene data show CDR1 as LNHNV and CDR2 as YYDKDF (reference sequence). The V segment lost 1 base and the J segment 5 bases; nucleotides outside the gene matches: 10. The CDR3 extends over 16 amino acids. CDR3 in amino acids: CATSRGGGGVGETQYF. In DNA, the CDR3 is TGTGCCACCAGCAGAGGTGGTGGGGGGGTGGGGGAGACCCAGTACTTC.

This clonotype was found many times. V gene TRBV5-5 combines with J gene TRBJ2-7, with D tentatively TRBD1 (5 bases). Germline CDR1 SGHKS, CDR2 YYEKEE (reference sequence). There are 15 residues in the CDR3. V lost 2 bases to trimming and J lost 2 bases, with 14 bases between them. CDR3 in DNA: TGTGCCAGCAGCTTTTCCCAGGGAATAACCTACGAGCAGTACTTC. It translates to CASSFSQGITYEQYF.

A few counts support this clonotype. The chain links TRBV12-3 or TRBV12-4 to TRBJ2-4, with 9 bases that match TRBD1. This CDR3 has 14 amino acids. After removal of 6 bases from V and 9 bases from J, the junction contained 9 bases not matched to a gene. The CDR3 region has the DNA TGTGCCAGCAGGGGACAGGGAAAGGGGGCCATTCAGTACTTC. Amino acids: CASRGQGKGAIQYF.

This clonotype was counted between two and nine times. The chain uses TRBV12-3 or TRBV12-4 and TRBJ2-2, with 9 bases that match TRBD2. The CDR3 runs to 15 residues. Unmatched junction bases numbered 6, after V lost 2 bases and J lost 8 bases. CDR3 nucleotides: TGTGCCAGCAGTTTAACAAGACTAGCGGATGGGGAGCTGTTTTTT. It specifies CASSLTRLADGELFF.

The chain couples TRBV25-1 to TRBJ1-4; a possible D gene is TRBD1 (5 bases). Trimming removed 0 bases from V and 0 bases from J, with 8 bases in between. The V gene's germline CDR1 is MGHDK and CDR2 SYGVNS. The CDR3 loop spans 16 amino acids. The CDR3 region is CASSEYQGPTNEKLFF. The CDR3 DNA sequence: TGTGCCAGCAGTGAATATCAGGGCCCAACTAATGAAAAACTGTTTTTT.